This TCR beta chain stems from a study of blood T cell repertoires in COVID-19. Study summary: Some COVID-19 samples were acute and others convalescent; all came from the United States, Italy and Spain. The cDNA or gDNA used as material had been derived from T cells, B-cell-depleted T cells, or PBMCs.

The V gene lost 5 bases and the J gene lost 11 bases, with 16 bases spanning the gap. This CDR3 spans 14 amino acids. Per germline, CDR1 MDHEN and CDR2 SYDVKM. Methods used by the authors: Reference gene primers were amplified, and this amplification served to estimate nucleated cell counts. TCRdb keeps only in-frame clones here, not all; method: immunoSEQ multiplex PCR. That table supplies the V and J calls and clone size; D and trimming were determined from the DNA. The sample consists of roughly 410,000 clones, around 89% of them appearing once. This clone was detected once. V usage is TRBV28 and J usage is TRBJ1-6; possible D gene TRBD1, 6 bases. This TCR derives from a man in his forties with acute or convalescent COVID-19. The specimen was peripheral blood. DNA of the CDR3: TGTGCCAGCAGTCCCCCGAGGGGGGGTACACCCCTCCACTTT. Its translation is CASSPPRGGTPLHF. Drawing the rest from reference TRBV28 and TRBJ1-6, the complete variable domain is DVKVTQSSRYLVKRTGEKVFLECVQDMDHENMFWYRQDPGLGLRLIYFSYDVKMKEKGDIPEGYSVSREKKERFSLILESASTNQTSMYLCASSPPRGGTPLHFGNGTRLTVT.